The clone carrying this TCR beta chain was seen more than once but under ten times. The sample is drawn from a study of blood T cell repertoires in COVID-19. In the study overall: COVID-19 samples, acute and convalescent, were from the United States, Italy and Spain. Sources were T cells, B-cell-depleted T cells, or PBMCs; the material itself was cDNA or gDNA.

Original processing methods: The assay estimated nucleated cells by amplifying reference gene primers. Clones were read by immunoSEQ multiplex PCR, and TCRdb kept only the in-frame ones, dropping some. The D gene and trimming were derived from the DNA, and the V and J assignments and clone size from that table. This table has 150,000 to 200,000 clones, approximately 80% appearing once. Germline loops: CDR1 MGHRA, CDR2 YSYEKL. This CDR3 contains 15 residues. Trimming pared 0 bases from V and 4 bases from J, leaving 12 bases between. The rearrangement links TRBV4-1 to TRBJ1-2; weak D call: TRBD1 (6 bases). The sample comprised peripheral blood. This TCR was recovered from a human donor in a cohort sampled during active COVID-19. The CDR3 loop reads CASSQEIGRGYGYTF. Here the CDR3 DNA reads TGCGCCAGCAGCCAAGAGATAGGCAGGGGCTATGGCTACACCTTC.